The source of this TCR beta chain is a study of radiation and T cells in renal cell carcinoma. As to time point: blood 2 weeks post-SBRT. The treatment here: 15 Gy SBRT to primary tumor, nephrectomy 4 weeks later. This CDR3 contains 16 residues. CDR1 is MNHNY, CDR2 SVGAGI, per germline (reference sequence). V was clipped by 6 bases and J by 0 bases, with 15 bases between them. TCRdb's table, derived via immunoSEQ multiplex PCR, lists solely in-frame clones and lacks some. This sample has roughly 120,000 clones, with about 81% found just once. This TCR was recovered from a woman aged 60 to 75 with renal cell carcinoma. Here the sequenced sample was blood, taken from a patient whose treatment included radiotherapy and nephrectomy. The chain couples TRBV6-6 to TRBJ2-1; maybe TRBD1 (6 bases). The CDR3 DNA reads TGTGCCAGCAGCCCTTACGGACAGAGCTCCTACAATGAGCAGTTCTTC. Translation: CASSPYGQSSYNEQFF.